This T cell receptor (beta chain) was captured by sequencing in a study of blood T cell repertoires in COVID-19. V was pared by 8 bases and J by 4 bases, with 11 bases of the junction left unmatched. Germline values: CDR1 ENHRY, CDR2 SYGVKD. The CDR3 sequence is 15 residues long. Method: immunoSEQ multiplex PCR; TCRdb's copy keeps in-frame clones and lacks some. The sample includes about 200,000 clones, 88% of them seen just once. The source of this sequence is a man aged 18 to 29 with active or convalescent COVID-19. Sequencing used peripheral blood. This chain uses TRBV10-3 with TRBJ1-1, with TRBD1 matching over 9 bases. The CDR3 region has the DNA TGTGCCATCGGCGGGGACAGGGCATATGGCACTGAAGCTTTCTTT. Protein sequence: CAIGGDRAYGTEAFF.